Presented here are 4 T cell receptor beta chains from one specimen sequenced in a study of identifying expanded T cells in peripheral blood. Assay: immunoSEQ multiplex PCR; the TCRdb copy retains only in-frame clones and omits some. The sample has over 75,000 clones, approximately 90% seen once. The material sequenced was blood. The receptor source for this set is a person aged 18 to 70 in good health.

V is TRBV6-4 and J is TRBJ2-3; D perhaps matches TRBD2 (6 bases). This CDR3 spans 12 amino acids. V was pared by 5 bases and J by 3 bases, with 6 bases between. CDR1 and CDR2 (germline): MRHNA, SNTAGT. The CDR3 reads CASSSGTDTQYF. As DNA, the CDR3 is TGTGCCAGCAGTAGCGGGACAGATACGCAGTATTTT.

V and J are TRBV18 and TRBJ2-3; TRBD2 agrees at 11 bases. The CDR3 totals 19 residues. The J segment lost 0 bases and the V segment lost 1 base, leaving 9 bases of the junction unmatched. Germline V gene lookup returns CDR1 KGHSH and CDR2 LQKENI. The CDR3 coding sequence is TGTGCCAGCTCACCACGAACTAGCGGGGGAGCCACTAGCACAGATACGCAGTATTTT. It is translated as CASSPRTSGGATSTDTQYF.

The chain uses TRBV5-6 and TRBJ2-7; D is uncertain. This CDR3 comprises 13 residues. CDR1 is SGHDT and CDR2 is YYEEEE in the germline V gene. V lost 2 bases and J lost 1, with 7 bases in between. The CDR3 DNA reads as TGTGCCAGCAGCTTTACACTTTCCTACGAGCAGTACTTC. Its protein is CASSFTLSYEQYF.

CDR3 amino acids: CASSREHEQFF. The DNA of the CDR3 is TGTGCCAGCTCACGTGAGCATGAGCAGTTCTTC. The chain carries TRBV18 and TRBJ2-1; D is uncertain. There are 11 residues in the CDR3. Trimming stripped 4 bases from V and 8 bases from J, with 6 bases between. Germline loops: CDR1 KGHSH, CDR2 LQKENI.